This record concerns one TCR beta chain sequence. Its antigen is undetermined. In all sorted populations, purity surpassed 95%. The CDR3 contains 14 residues. Germline CDR1 reads MNHNY; CDR2 reads SVGAGI (reference sequence). Trimming removed 8 bases from V and 2 bases from J; junction bases left unmatched: 6. The source of the sample is a study of beta chain features in type 1 diabetes. Notes on the study in general: Comparison showed that naive, central memory and Treg TCRB repertoires appeared more similar among patients than among healthy donors. Researchers caution that PCR might favor shorter templates, equally among patients and controls. The study found moderately but significantly shorter TCRB CDR3s in all four CD4+ subsets of Type 1 diabetes patients. An over-representation of cells with high TCR expression could result from cDNA sequencing.

The whole isolated RNA underwent reverse transcription, so sequencing captured expressed TCRB transcripts. Produced via immunoSEQ multiplex PCR; TCRdb's table is partial and in-frame only. The sample holds some 640,000 clones, over 12% seen once. Sequenced sample: naive CD4+ T cells from blood. The sequence was obtained from a man aged 18 to 30 with type 1 diabetes. The V call is TRBV6-6, the J call TRBJ2-3; 8 bases map to TRBD2. Here the CDR3 reads CASSVGGATDTQYF. In DNA form, the CDR3 reads TGTGCCAGCTCTGTCGGGGGGGCCACAGATACGCAGTATTTT.